Listed below are T cell receptor beta chains from one sample, sequenced in a study of blood T cell repertoires in COVID-19. Only in-frame clones appear in the TCRdb table, and some are missing; sequencing was by immunoSEQ multiplex PCR. The sample includes about 40,000 clones, approximately 90% of them seen just once. The specimen sequenced was peripheral blood. These receptors originate from a woman aged 80 or older with active COVID-19. The CDR3 runs from the conserved cysteine through the conserved F or W. The D gene is left open where the match is weak. Expanded clones are given a class, and other clones once, few, many or no size at all.

abundance: .
j_gene: TRBJ2-7
v_gene: TRBV29-1
d_gene: TRBD2
len: 13
CDR3aa: CSARLGGGYEQYF
CDR3nt: TGCAGCGCACGCCTCGGGGGGGGGTACGAGCAGTACTTC

abundance: .
j_gene: TRBJ2-1
v_gene: TRBV4-3
d_gene: TRBD2
len: 16
CDR3aa: CASSQEWLAERGEQFF
CDR3nt: TGCGCCAGCAGCCAAGAATGGCTAGCGGAACGGGGTGAGCAGTTCTTC

abundance: .
j_gene: TRBJ2-4
v_gene: TRBV5-1
d_gene: .
len: 17
CDR3aa: CASSLAPGRGAKNIQYF
CDR3nt: TGCGCCAGCAGCTTGGCACCGGGCCGGGGGGCCAAAAACATTCAGTACTTC

abundance: .
j_gene: TRBJ2-2
v_gene: TRBV30
d_gene: TRBD1
len: 14
CDR3aa: CAWSLSRGTGELFF
CDR3nt: TGTGCCTGGAGCCTCTCCAGGGGGACCGGGGAGCTGTTTTTT

abundance: .
j_gene: TRBJ2-7
v_gene: TRBV6-5
d_gene: .
len: 13
CDR3aa: CASSYSRKDEQYF
CDR3nt: TGTGCCAGCAGTTACTCGAGGAAGGACGAGCAGTACTTC

abundance: once
j_gene: TRBJ2-1
v_gene: TRBV5-1
d_gene: TRBD2
len: 16
CDR3aa: CASSFGLAGGFDEQFF
CDR3nt: TGCGCCAGCAGCTTTGGGTTAGCGGGGGGTTTCGATGAGCAGTTCTTC

abundance: .
j_gene: TRBJ1-2
v_gene: TRBV19
d_gene: .
len: 14
CDR3aa: CASRAVGRSYGYTF
CDR3nt: TGTGCCAGTAGGGCTGTGGGGCGGAGCTATGGCTACACCTTC

abundance: .
j_gene: TRBJ1-1
v_gene: TRBV21-1
d_gene: .
len: 14
CDR3aa: CASSKDIMNTEAFF
CDR3nt: TGTGCCAGCAGCAAAGACATCATGAACACTGAAGCTTTCTTT

abundance: .
j_gene: TRBJ1-1
v_gene: TRBV5-4
d_gene: .
len: 12
CDR3aa: CASSLIASEAFF
CDR3nt: TGTGCCAGCAGCTTAATAGCGTCTGAAGCTTTCTTT

abundance: once
j_gene: TRBJ1-2
v_gene: TRBV7-2
d_gene: .
len: 14
CDR3aa: CASSLIQSPYGYTF
CDR3nt: TGTGCCAGCAGCTTGATACAGTCCCCCTATGGCTACACCTTC

abundance: once
j_gene: TRBJ2-7
v_gene: TRBV3-1/TRBV3-2
d_gene: .
len: 13
CDR3aa: CASSQAGGREQYF
CDR3nt: TGTGCCAGCAGCCAGGCAGGGGGGCGGGAGCAGTACTTC

abundance: .
j_gene: TRBJ2-3
v_gene: TRBV5-1
d_gene: .
len: 16
CDR3aa: CASSLGGGANTDTQYF
CDR3nt: TGCGCCAGCAGCTTGGGTGGGGGGGCAAACACAGATACGCAGTATTTT

abundance: .
j_gene: TRBJ2-3
v_gene: TRBV7-9
d_gene: .
len: 15
CDR3aa: CASSLARGGTDTQYF
CDR3nt: TGTGCCAGCAGCTTAGCCCGAGGGGGAACAGATACGCAGTATTTT

abundance: .
j_gene: TRBJ1-2
v_gene: TRBV7-9
d_gene: TRBD1
len: 16
CDR3aa: CASSRGQGGAVYGYTF
CDR3nt: TGTGCCAGCAGCCGGGGACAGGGGGGCGCCGTTTACGGCTACACCTTC

abundance: .
j_gene: TRBJ2-5
v_gene: TRBV5-6
d_gene: .
len: 13
CDR3aa: CASSQTLGQAQYF
CDR3nt: TGTGCCAGCAGCCAGACCCTGGGGCAGGCTCAGTACTTC

abundance: once
j_gene: TRBJ1-2
v_gene: TRBV19
d_gene: .
len: 16
CDR3aa: CASKNPSGGRGYGYTF
CDR3nt: TGTGCCAGTAAGAATCCGTCCGGGGGTCGGGGCTATGGCTACACCTTC

abundance: .
j_gene: TRBJ2-2
v_gene: TRBV7-2
d_gene: TRBD1
len: 15
CDR3aa: CASSGPGQGTGELFF
CDR3nt: TGTGCCAGCAGCGGCCCGGGACAGGGAACCGGGGAGCTGTTTTTT

abundance: once
j_gene: TRBJ2-5
v_gene: TRBV11-3
d_gene: .
len: 13
CDR3aa: CASSFEGGKTQYF
CDR3nt: TGTGCCAGCAGCTTCGAGGGTGGCAAGACCCAGTACTTC

abundance: .
j_gene: TRBJ1-5
v_gene: TRBV18
d_gene: TRBD1
len: 19
CDR3aa: CASSSLQRTGRYDNQPQHF
CDR3nt: TGTGCCAGCTCATCCCTTCAACGGACAGGGAGGTACGACAATCAGCCCCAGCATTTT

abundance: .
j_gene: TRBJ2-2
v_gene: TRBV24-1
d_gene: .
len: 17
CDR3aa: CATSDPDRPFGTGELFF
CDR3nt: TGTGCCACCAGTGACCCGGACAGACCCTTTGGCACCGGGGAGCTGTTTTTT

abundance: .
j_gene: TRBJ2-3
v_gene: TRBV5-1
d_gene: TRBD2
len: 16
CDR3aa: CASSPEGRLASGTQYF
CDR3nt: TGCGCCAGCAGCCCGGAGGGCCGACTAGCTTCTGGTACGCAGTATTTT

abundance: .
j_gene: TRBJ1-5
v_gene: TRBV7-2
d_gene: .
len: 13
CDR3aa: CASSLGQNQPQHF
CDR3nt: TGTGCCAGCAGCTTAGGGCAGAATCAGCCCCAGCATTTT

abundance: once
j_gene: TRBJ2-5
v_gene: TRBV28
d_gene: TRBD1
len: 16
CDR3aa: CASSSPPGQGQETQYF
CDR3nt: TGTGCCAGCAGCTCACCCCCGGGACAGGGGCAAGAGACCCAGTACTTC

abundance: .
j_gene: TRBJ2-7
v_gene: TRBV2
d_gene: TRBD2
len: 14
CDR3aa: CASSGGRKPYEQYF
CDR3nt: TGTGCCAGCAGCGGGGGGAGGAAACCATACGAGCAGTACTTC

abundance: once
j_gene: TRBJ2-7
v_gene: TRBV2
d_gene: .
len: 14
CDR3aa: CASRDSSFSYEQYF
CDR3nt: TGTGCCAGTAGAGACAGCTCCTTCTCCTACGAGCAGTACTTC

abundance: .
j_gene: TRBJ1-1
v_gene: TRBV29-1
d_gene: .
len: 12
CDR3aa: CSAWEGNTEAFF
CDR3nt: TGCAGCGCCTGGGAGGGAAACACTGAAGCTTTCTTT

abundance: .
j_gene: TRBJ2-7
v_gene: TRBV30
d_gene: TRBD1
len: 13
CDR3aa: CAWGTGGKYEQYF
CDR3nt: TGTGCCTGGGGGACAGGGGGCAAGTACGAGCAGTACTTC

abundance: .
j_gene: TRBJ2-1
v_gene: TRBV18
d_gene: .
len: 17
CDR3aa: CASSPPSGGPINNEQFF
CDR3nt: TGTGCCAGCTCACCACCGTCTGGGGGCCCGATAAACAATGAGCAGTTCTTC

abundance: .
j_gene: TRBJ1-3
v_gene: TRBV10-3
d_gene: .
len: 14
CDR3aa: CATRDGGAGNTIYF
CDR3nt: TGTGCCACCAGGGACGGGGGGGCTGGAAACACCATATATTTT

abundance: once
j_gene: TRBJ1-2
v_gene: TRBV10-2
d_gene: TRBD1
len: 12
CDR3aa: CASSGQGSGYTF
CDR3nt: TGCGCCAGCAGTGGACAGGGTAGTGGCTACACCTTC

abundance: few
j_gene: TRBJ1-5
v_gene: TRBV15
d_gene: .
len: 13
CDR3aa: CATSRGGHQPQHF
CDR3nt: TGTGCCACCAGCAGAGGTGGGCATCAGCCCCAGCATTTT

abundance: .
j_gene: TRBJ2-7
v_gene: TRBV6-1
d_gene: TRBD1
len: 15
CDR3aa: CASSDQQGYWDEQYF
CDR3nt: TGTGCCAGCAGTGATCAACAGGGGTATTGGGACGAGCAGTACTTC

abundance: .
j_gene: TRBJ1-4
v_gene: TRBV7-2
d_gene: .
len: 13
CDR3aa: CASSPSGGWKLFF
CDR3nt: TGTGCCAGCAGCCCCAGCGGGGGATGGAAACTGTTTTTT

abundance: .
j_gene: TRBJ2-2
v_gene: TRBV10-3
d_gene: .
len: 16
CDR3aa: CAISESNMRSTGELFF
CDR3nt: TGTGCCATCAGTGAGTCGAATATGCGATCCACCGGGGAGCTGTTTTTT

abundance: .
j_gene: TRBJ2-2
v_gene: TRBV4-1
d_gene: TRBD1
len: 16
CDR3aa: CASSQAWTGKTGELFF
CDR3nt: TGCGCCAGCAGCCAAGCTTGGACAGGGAAAACCGGGGAGCTGTTTTTT

abundance: .
j_gene: TRBJ2-5
v_gene: TRBV6-5
d_gene: TRBD2
len: 14
CDR3aa: CASRHLGGGETQYF
CDR3nt: TGTGCCAGCAGACACCTCGGGGGAGGGGAGACCCAGTACTTC

abundance: .
j_gene: TRBJ1-1
v_gene: TRBV12-3/TRBV12-4
d_gene: .
len: 13
CDR3aa: CASSKSMNTEAFF
CDR3nt: TGTGCCAGCAGCAAGAGTATGAACACTGAAGCTTTCTTT

abundance: .
j_gene: TRBJ2-7
v_gene: TRBV27
d_gene: TRBD2
len: 15
CDR3aa: CASKGLSGGTYEQYF
CDR3nt: TGTGCCAGCAAAGGCCTTAGCGGGGGAACCTACGAGCAGTACTTC

abundance: once
j_gene: TRBJ2-5
v_gene: TRBV10-3
d_gene: TRBD2
len: 16
CDR3aa: CAISAGTSGGSETQYF
CDR3nt: TGTGCCATCAGTGCCGGGACTAGCGGGGGGTCAGAGACCCAGTACTTC

abundance: .
j_gene: TRBJ1-2
v_gene: TRBV5-4
d_gene: .
len: 14
CDR3aa: CASSLGGQDYGYTF
CDR3nt: TGTGCCAGCAGCTTAGGCGGACAAGACTATGGCTACACCTTC

abundance: few
j_gene: TRBJ2-7
v_gene: TRBV3-1/TRBV3-2
d_gene: .
len: 11
CDR3aa: CASGGAYEQYF
CDR3nt: TGTGCCAGCGGGGGGGCTTACGAGCAGTACTTC

abundance: .
j_gene: TRBJ2-5
v_gene: TRBV4-2
d_gene: .
len: 14
CDR3aa: CASKRGLGSETQYF
CDR3nt: TGTGCCAGCAAACGGGGGTTGGGGTCAGAGACCCAGTACTTC

abundance: .
j_gene: TRBJ1-1
v_gene: TRBV30
d_gene: .
len: 11
CDR3aa: CAFRWNTEAFF
CDR3nt: TGTGCCTTCCGTTGGAACACTGAAGCTTTCTTT

abundance: .
j_gene: TRBJ1-6
v_gene: TRBV18
d_gene: .
len: 16
CDR3aa: CASSPRGGGESSPLHF
CDR3nt: TGTGCCAGCTCACCCCGGGGGGGCGGAGAGAGTTCACCCCTCCACTTT

abundance: .
j_gene: TRBJ1-2
v_gene: TRBV15
d_gene: .
len: 13
CDR3aa: CATSRDLRSGYTF
CDR3nt: TGTGCCACCAGCAGAGATTTGCGGAGTGGCTACACCTTC

abundance: .
j_gene: TRBJ2-1
v_gene: TRBV2
d_gene: .
len: 13
CDR3aa: CASSDIPYNEQFF
CDR3nt: TGTGCCAGCAGTGACATTCCCTACAATGAGCAGTTCTTC

abundance: .
j_gene: TRBJ2-1
v_gene: TRBV2
d_gene: .
len: 12
CDR3aa: CASSPTYNEQFF
CDR3nt: TGTGCCAGCAGTCCGACTTACAATGAGCAGTTCTTC

abundance: .
j_gene: TRBJ2-3
v_gene: TRBV16
d_gene: TRBD1
len: 15
CDR3aa: CASSDRGGATDTQYF
CDR3nt: TGTGCCAGCAGTGACAGGGGCGGGGCGACAGATACGCAGTATTTT

abundance: .
j_gene: TRBJ2-5
v_gene: TRBV7-2
d_gene: TRBD2
len: 17
CDR3aa: CASSLVGGAGGSETQYF
CDR3nt: TGTGCCAGCAGCTTAGTTGGCGGGGCGGGGGGGTCTGAGACCCAGTACTTC

abundance: .
j_gene: TRBJ1-3
v_gene: TRBV6-5
d_gene: .
len: 15
CDR3aa: CASSYDRSSGNTIYF
CDR3nt: TGTGCCAGCAGTTACGATCGGAGCTCTGGAAACACCATATATTTT

abundance: .
j_gene: TRBJ2-7
v_gene: TRBV6-2/TRBV6-3
d_gene: TRBD1
len: 12
CDR3aa: CASSRTGYEQYF
CDR3nt: TGTGCCAGCAGTCGGACAGGCTACGAGCAGTACTTC

abundance: .
j_gene: TRBJ2-5
v_gene: TRBV10-3
d_gene: .
len: 14
CDR3aa: CAISGGGTQETQYF
CDR3nt: TGTGCCATCAGCGGGGGAGGTACTCAAGAGACCCAGTACTTC

abundance: .
j_gene: TRBJ2-5
v_gene: TRBV28
d_gene: .
len: 15
CDR3aa: CASNEGGVRQETQYF
CDR3nt: TGTGCCAGCAATGAAGGGGGGGTTCGGCAAGAGACCCAGTACTTC

abundance: .
j_gene: TRBJ2-5
v_gene: TRBV5-8
d_gene: TRBD2
len: 16
CDR3aa: CASSLRGGVQQETQYF
CDR3nt: TGTGCCAGCAGCTTGCGGGGAGGGGTCCAGCAAGAGACCCAGTACTTC